This TCR beta chain is from a study of blood T cells in healthy people across ages. The study isolated at least 6.5 million PBMCs from each sample. PCR was performed a second time for roughly 7 to 12 cycles using a sample-barcoded 5' primer and a J-beta primer mix. A 12-random-nucleotide template-switch adaptor tagged each cDNA molecule. A minimum of 2.5 million CDR3-containing paired-end reads was obtained for each sample. TCRdb ran MiXCR on the 5' RACE reads and lists one entry per CDR3 protein. The sample has about 1.1 million distinct CDR3 sequences, more than 30% seen once; the top ten hold 10% to 15%. This sequence originates from a young man in good health. Sequenced material: blood.

The CDR3 reads CSAKDGPVDTIYF. The DNA for the CDR3 is TGCAGTGCTAAAGACGGGCCGGTGGACACCATATATTTT. V and J are TRBV20-1 and TRBJ1-3; D gene unclear. V lost 4 bases and J lost 8, with 15 bases in between. Germline lookup yields CDR1 DFQATT and CDR2 SNEGSKA (reference sequence). The CDR3 totals 13 residues.